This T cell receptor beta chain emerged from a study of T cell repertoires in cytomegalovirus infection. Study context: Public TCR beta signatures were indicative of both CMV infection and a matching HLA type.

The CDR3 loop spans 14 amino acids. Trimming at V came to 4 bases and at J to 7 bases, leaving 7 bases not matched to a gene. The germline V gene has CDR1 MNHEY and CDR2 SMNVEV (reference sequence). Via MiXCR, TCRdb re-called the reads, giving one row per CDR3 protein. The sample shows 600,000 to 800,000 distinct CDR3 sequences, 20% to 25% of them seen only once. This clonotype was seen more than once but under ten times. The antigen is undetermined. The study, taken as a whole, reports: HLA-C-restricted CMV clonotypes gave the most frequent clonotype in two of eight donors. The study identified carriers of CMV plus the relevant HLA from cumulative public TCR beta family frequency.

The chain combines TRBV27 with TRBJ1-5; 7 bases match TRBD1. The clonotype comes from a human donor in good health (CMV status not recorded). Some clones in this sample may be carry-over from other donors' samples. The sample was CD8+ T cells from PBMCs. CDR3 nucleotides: TGTGCCAGCAGTTCCTACAGGGGTGGCCAGCCCCAGCATTTT. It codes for CASSSYRGGQPQHF.